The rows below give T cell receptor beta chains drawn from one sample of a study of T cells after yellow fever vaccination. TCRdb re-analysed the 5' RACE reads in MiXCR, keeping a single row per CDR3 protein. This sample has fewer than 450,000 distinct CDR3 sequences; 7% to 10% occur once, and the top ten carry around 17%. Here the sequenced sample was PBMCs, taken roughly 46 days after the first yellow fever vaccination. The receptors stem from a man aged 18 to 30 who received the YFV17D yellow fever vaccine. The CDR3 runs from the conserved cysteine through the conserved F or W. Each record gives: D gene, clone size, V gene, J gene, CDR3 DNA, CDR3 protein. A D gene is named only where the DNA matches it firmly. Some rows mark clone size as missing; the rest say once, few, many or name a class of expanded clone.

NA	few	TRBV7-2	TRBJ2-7	TGTGCCAGCAGCTTCGACAGACACTACTACGAGCAGTACTTC	CASSFDRHYYEQYF
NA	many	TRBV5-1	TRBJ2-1	TGCGCCAGCAGCTTGAACAGGGAGCAGTTCTTC	CASSLNREQFF
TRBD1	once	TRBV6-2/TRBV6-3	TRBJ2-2	TGTGCCATCGGCAGGGGGTTACCAAACACCGGGGAGCTGTTTTTT	CAIGRGLPNTGELFF
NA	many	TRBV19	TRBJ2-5	TGTGCCAGTAGTTCAGGGTGGGAGACCCAGTACTTC	CASSSGWETQYF
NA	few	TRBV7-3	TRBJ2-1	TGTGCCAGCAGCTCAAAGAGGGCAAACTACAATGAGCAGTTCTTC	CASSSKRANYNEQFF
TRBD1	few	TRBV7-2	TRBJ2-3	TGTGCCAGCAGCCCCGGGACAGGGTGGACAGATACGCAGTATTTT	CASSPGTGWTDTQYF
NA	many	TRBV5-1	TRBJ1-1	TGCGCCAGCAGCCTCCGGGCCCTGAACACTGAAGCTTTCTTT	CASSLRALNTEAFF
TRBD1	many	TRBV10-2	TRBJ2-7	TGCGCCAGCAGCGCACCGGGACAGGGGGCGCGGGAGCAGTACTTC	CASSAPGQGAREQYF
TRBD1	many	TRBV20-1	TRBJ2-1	TGCAGTGCCTTACCTACAGGGGGGCTTCGAAATGAGCAGTTCTTC	CSALPTGGLRNEQFF
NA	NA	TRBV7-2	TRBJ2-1	TGTGCCAGCAGCTTATACGGGCAGGGTTACAATGAGCAGTTCTTC	CASSLYGQGYNEQFF
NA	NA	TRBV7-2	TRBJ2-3	TGTGCCAGCAGCCAGGAGCCAGGACCAGATACGCAGTATTTT	CASSQEPGPDTQYF
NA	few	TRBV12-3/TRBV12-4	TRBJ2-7	TGTGCCAGCAGTTTTTCAGCGGCCTACGAGCAGTACTTC	CASSFSAAYEQYF
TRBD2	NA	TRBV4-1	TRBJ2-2	TGCGCCAGCAGGGTTAGCGGGACGAACACCGGGGAGCTGTTTTTT	CASRVSGTNTGELFF
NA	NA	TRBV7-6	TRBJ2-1	TGTGCCAGCAGCCCTAGACAGGATATTATGACAGATGAGCAGTTCTTC	CASSPRQDIMTDEQFF
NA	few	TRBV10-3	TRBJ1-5	TGTGCCATCAAGGACAGTTTCGGCGATCAGCCCCAGCATTTT	CAIKDSFGDQPQHF
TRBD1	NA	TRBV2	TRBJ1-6	TGTGCCAGCACCGACAGGGGAAAAGGATCACCCCTCCACTTT	CASTDRGKGSPLHF
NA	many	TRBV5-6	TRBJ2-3	TGTGCAAGCAATCTCGTGGGTGCAGATACGCAGTATTTT	CASNLVGADTQYF
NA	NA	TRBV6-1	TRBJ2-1	TGTGCCAGCAGTATAGCGCGTTACTCCTACAATGAGCAGTTCTTC	CASSIARYSYNEQFF
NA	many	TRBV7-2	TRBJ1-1	TGTGCCAGCAGCTTAGAGGATACGGGGGGAAGAAGGTTCTTT	CASSLEDTGGRRFF
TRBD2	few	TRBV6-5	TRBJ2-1	TGTGCCAGCAGTCCCCGGGGTAGCGGGGGGGCAAATGAGCAGTTCTTC	CASSPRGSGGANEQFF
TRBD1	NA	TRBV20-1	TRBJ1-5	TGCAGTGCTCCTCCCCGGGACAGGGACACGTATAGCAATCAGCCCCAGCATTTT	CSAPPRDRDTYSNQPQHF
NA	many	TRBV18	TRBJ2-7	TGTGCCAGCTCACCACGACAGGACTCCTACGAGCAGTACTTC	CASSPRQDSYEQYF
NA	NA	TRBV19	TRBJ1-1	TGTGCCGCACGACCAGGGCATACATCCACTGAAGCTTTCTTT	CAARPGHTSTEAFF
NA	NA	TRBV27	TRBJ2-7	TGTGCCAGCAGTATAACAGGGAACCCCTACGAGCAGTACTTC	CASSITGNPYEQYF
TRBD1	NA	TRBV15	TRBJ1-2	TGTGCCACCAGCACTCTGGGACAGGCTAACTATGGCTACACCTTC	CATSTLGQANYGYTF
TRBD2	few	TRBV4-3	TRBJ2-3	TGCGCCAGCAGCCAAGATCTGATAGGGCTAGCGGGTGGAGCAGATACGCAGTATTTT	CASSQDLIGLAGGADTQYF
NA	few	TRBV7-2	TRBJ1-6	TGTGCCACCTCAGGAAACTCGAATTCACCCCTCCACTTT	CATSGNSNSPLHF
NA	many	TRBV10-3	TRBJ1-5	TGTGCCATCAGTGAGAATGTGGAGATTGGGCAGCCCCAGCATTTT	CAISENVEIGQPQHF
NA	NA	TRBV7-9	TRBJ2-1	TGTGCCAGCAGCTTAAGCCCTGAGCAGTTCTTC	CASSLSPEQFF
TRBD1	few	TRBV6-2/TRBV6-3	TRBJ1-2	TGTGCCAGCAGGGGGACAGCCAACTATGGCTACACCTTC	CASRGTANYGYTF
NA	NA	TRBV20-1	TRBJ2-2	TGCAGTGCTAGAGATCGTAGGCGCTTCGGCACCGGGGAGCTGTTTTTT	CSARDRRRFGTGELFF
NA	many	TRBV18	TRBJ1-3	TGTGCCAGCTCACCACCGTACAGGACGATCTCTGGAAACACCATATATTTT	CASSPPYRTISGNTIYF
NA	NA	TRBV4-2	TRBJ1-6	TGTGCCAGCAGCCAAGAAGTGGGATCACCCCTCCACTTT	CASSQEVGSPLHF
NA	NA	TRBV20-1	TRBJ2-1	TGCAGTGCTAGAGATTTGGTAGCGGCGAGCTCCTACAATGAGCAGTTCTTC	CSARDLVAASSYNEQFF
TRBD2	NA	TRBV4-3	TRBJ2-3	TGCGCCAGCAGCCAAGAGACTAGCGGGGACCGTACGCAGTATTTT	CASSQETSGDRTQYF